One sample yielded the 27 T cell receptor beta chains listed below, sequenced in a study of cytomegalovirus exposure and HLA in healthy donors. The PCR used 60 Vbeta and 13 Jbeta primers. Profiled with immunoSEQ multiplex PCR; TCRdb holds only in-frame clones, not every one. The sample lists about 130,000 clones, about a sixth occurring once. The sequencing input was PBMCs. The receptors shown here come from a female donor in good health and CMV-seropositive.

V and J are TRBV7-9 and TRBJ1-1, with D possibly TRBD1 on 5 matching bases. V shed 1 base and J shed 3 bases, with 12 bases lying between them. CDR3 length: 15 residues. Germline loops: CDR1 SEHNR, CDR2 FQNEAQ (reference sequence). The CDR3 DNA reads as TGTGCCAGCAGCTTAGAGGTGGGGCGCGACACTGAAGCTTTCTTT. Protein product: CASSLEVGRDTEAFF.

In this sample, this clone turned up a few times. This chain links TRBV7-8 with TRBJ1-5, with D unresolved. The CDR3 is 16 amino acids. Looked up from germline, CDR1 is SGHVS and CDR2 is FQNEAQ. V lost 5 bases and J lost 0, with 14 bases in between. The CDR3 reads CASSPREWNSNQPQHF. In DNA, the CDR3 is TGTGCCAGCAGCCCGCGGGAGTGGAATAGCAATCAGCCCCAGCATTTT.

This clone was seen only a few times. This sequence joins TRBV9 and TRBJ1-2; TRBD1 matches at 8 bases. J gave up 5 bases and V 0 bases, and 9 bases lay outside the gene matches. The CDR3 totals 16 residues. The V gene's germline CDR1 is SGDLS and CDR2 YYNGEE. This CDR3 reads CASSVEGGQDLYGYTF. CDR3 in DNA: TGTGCCAGCAGCGTAGAGGGGGGACAGGACCTTTATGGCTACACCTTC.

This clone was counted only a few times. The chain recombines TRBV20-1 with TRBJ2-7; D perhaps matches TRBD2 (6 bases). The V end lost 2 bases, the J end lost 7 bases, and 9 bases lay between the germline ends. The CDR3 length is 11 residues. Germline CDR1 DFQATT, CDR2 SNEGSKA (reference sequence). The chain's CDR3 is CSARSGGEQYF. In DNA form, the CDR3 reads TGCAGTGCTAGATCTGGGGGGGAGCAGTACTTC.

The chain links TRBV29-1 to TRBJ2-7; 7 positions match TRBD1. V lost 7 bases, J lost 4 bases, and 10 bases stayed unmatched. Looked up from germline, CDR1 is SQVTM and CDR2 is ANQGSEA. The CDR3 sequence is 13 residues long. DNA for the CDR3: TGCAGCGCCCGACAGGGAGAATCTTACGAGCAGTACTTC. It yields the protein CSARQGESYEQYF.

CDR3 nucleotides: TGTGCCAGTAGTTCTTTCGGTTACAGGGGCGCTTCTGGAAACACCATATATTTT. Protein sequence: CASSSFGYRGASGNTIYF. The rearrangement links TRBV19 to TRBJ1-3, with TRBD1 matching over 7 bases. CDR1 and CDR2 (germline): LNHDA, SQIVND (reference sequence). This CDR3 has 18 amino acids. V gave up 5 bases and J gave up 1 base; unmatched junction bases: 14. Filled out from reference TRBV19 and TRBJ1-3, the complete variable domain reads DGGITQSPKYLFRKEGQNVTLSCEQNLNHDAMYWYRQDPGQGLRLIYYSQIVNDFQKGDIAEGYSVSREKKESFPLTVTSAQKNPTAFYLCASSSFGYRGASGNTIYFGEGSWLTVV.

A few counts support this clone. The rearrangement joins TRBV4-3 to TRBJ1-6; TRBD1 aligns across 9 bases. Germline CDR1 is LGHNA and CDR2 is YSLEER. V was clipped by 4 bases and J by 7 bases; unmatched bases: 2. This CDR3 contains 14 residues. Written as DNA, the CDR3 is TGCGCCAGCAGCCCGACAGGGGGAAATTCACCCCTCCACTTT. Its translation is CASSPTGGNSPLHF.

The chain carries TRBV5-6 and TRBJ1-4, with D possibly matching TRBD1 (6 bases). Trimming stripped 4 bases from V and 7 bases from J, with 17 bases between. From germline, CDR1 is SGHDT and CDR2 YYEEEE. This CDR3 comprises 15 residues. This CDR3 reads CASSNYRDGGEKLFF. As DNA, the CDR3 is TGTGCCAGCAGCAACTACAGGGACGGAGGTGAAAAACTGTTTTTT.

The V gene is TRBV11-2, the J gene TRBJ2-5; maybe TRBD1 (6 bases). Germline CDR1 and CDR2: SGHAT and FQNNGV. This CDR3 region has 14 residues. Deletions cut 8 bases from V and 2 bases from J, with 15 bases between. The DNA for the CDR3 is TGTGCCAGCGGCAATTGGGACATTCAAGAGACCCAGTACTTC. This translates into CASGNWDIQETQYF.

This clone has only a few counts. The rearrangement joins TRBV28 to TRBJ1-2; possible D gene TRBD1, 5 bases. Trimming removed 5 bases from V and 3 bases from J, with 13 bases in between. Germline values: CDR1 MDHEN, CDR2 SYDVKM. CDR3 length equals 14 residues. The CDR3 protein is CASSVARVDYGYTF. The DNA of the CDR3 is TGTGCCAGCAGTGTCGCCAGGGTGGACTATGGCTACACCTTC.

V and J are TRBV14 and TRBJ2-1; the match to TRBD2 covers 10 bases. CDR1 SGHDN and CDR2 FVKESK come from the germline V gene. CDR3 length equals 17 residues. Trimming cost V 0 bases and J 5 bases; bases outside gene matches: 7. As DNA, the CDR3 is TGTGCCAGCAGCCAAGATGCGGTAGCGGGAGGTCACAATGAGCAGTTCTTC. The encoded protein is CASSQDAVAGGHNEQFF. Using reference TRBV14 and TRBJ2-1 for the parts outside the CDR3, the full variable domain is EAGVTQFPSHSVIEKGQTVTLRCDPISGHDNLYWYRRVMGKEIKFLLHFVKESKQDESGMPNNRFLAERTGGTYSTLKVQPAELEDSGVYFCASSQDAVAGGHNEQFFGPGTRLTVL.

In its sample, this clone was seen a few times. This sequence joins TRBV4-2 and TRBJ1-4; the D is unclear. The germline CDR1 and CDR2 sequences are LGHNA and YNFKEQ. The CDR3 sequence is 14 residues long. The V end was cut by 4 bases, the J end by 8 bases, with 14 bases between. The CDR3 here is CASSPSGSLEKLFF. The CDR3 bases are TGTGCCAGCAGCCCCAGTGGGAGCTTAGAAAAACTGTTTTTT.

There are a few counts of this clone. The rearrangement joins TRBV6-1 to TRBJ2-7; D may be TRBD1 (6 bases). CDR3 length: 15 residues. From germline, CDR1 is MNHNS and CDR2 SASEGT. The ends were cut back, 2 bases at V and 3 bases at J, with 14 bases in the middle. The CDR3 coding sequence is TGTGCCAGCAGTGAAACGGTGCAGGGGCGCTACGAGCAGTACTTC. It specifies CASSETVQGRYEQYF.

This clone was seen more than once but under ten times. V is TRBV2 and J is TRBJ1-5; TRBD1 matches 7 bases. There are 14 residues in the CDR3. Germline loops: CDR1 SNHLY, CDR2 FYNNEI. V lost 5 bases and J lost 3; bases outside the gene matches: 4. CDR3: CASSRGQFNQPQHF. The CDR3 DNA reads as TGTGCCAGCAGTAGGGGGCAGTTCAATCAGCCCCAGCATTTT.

The rearrangement links TRBV27 to TRBJ1-4; D is possibly TRBD1 (6 bases). CDR3 length equals 15 residues. V lost 7 bases and J lost 7, with 19 bases in between. Germline V gives CDR1 MNHEY, CDR2 SMNVEV (reference sequence). CDR3 DNA: TGTGCCAGCACCAATTGGGGGGGACACCGTGAAAAACTGTTTTTT. Residues: CASTNWGGHREKLFF.

This clone was picked up a small number of times. This chain connects TRBV27 to TRBJ1-5, with 8 bases identical to TRBD1. In germline, CDR1 is MNHEY, CDR2 SMNVEV (reference sequence). The V gene end was trimmed by 5 bases and the J gene end by 7 bases; junction bases not matched to a gene: 13. The CDR3 contains 16 residues. This chain's CDR3 is CASSATGGPVRQPQHF. DNA for the CDR3: TGTGCCAGCAGTGCAACAGGGGGTCCCGTGAGGCAGCCCCAGCATTTT.

In its sample, this clone was seen a few times. This rearrangement joins TRBV2 to TRBJ1-5; 9 nucleotides match TRBD1. Trimming at V came to 11 bases and at J to 6 bases, leaving 11 bases not matched to a gene. The CDR3 covers 14 residues. Germline V gene lookup returns CDR1 SNHLY and CDR2 FYNNEI. CDR3 region: CAGMRDRESQPQHF. The CDR3 DNA reads TGTGCCGGAATGCGGGACAGGGAGTCTCAGCCCCAGCATTTT.

This sequence joins TRBV11-2 and TRBJ2-7; D is undetermined. The CDR3 runs 12 residues. The ends were cut back, 5 bases at V and 0 bases at J, with 5 bases in the middle. Germline V gene data show CDR1 as SGHAT and CDR2 as FQNNGV. CDR3 protein: CASSTSSYEQYF. The CDR3 DNA reads TGTGCCAGCAGCACGAGCTCCTACGAGCAGTACTTC.

This clone was detected a few times. The CDR3 DNA follows: TGCGCCAGCAGCTGGGGACTAGCGGGAGCCGGGGAGCTGTTTTTT. The encoded protein is CASSWGLAGAGELFF. The V gene is TRBV5-1, the J gene TRBJ2-2; 14 bases agree with TRBD2. Germline values: CDR1 SGHRS, CDR2 YFSETQ. The CDR3 totals 15 residues. V dropped 3 bases and J dropped 6; count of bases not matched to a gene: 1.

This clone was observed a handful of times. The chain carries TRBV18 and TRBJ2-4; the match to TRBD1 covers 8 bases. The CDR3 runs to 13 residues. V lost 6 bases to trimming and J lost 7 bases; unmatched junction nucleotides: 5. CDR1 and CDR2 from the germline V gene are KGHSH and LQKENI. Here the CDR3 reads CASSEDRDNIQYF. The CDR3 nucleotides are TGTGCCAGCTCCGAGGACAGGGACAACATTCAGTACTTC.

About this clone itself: This sample includes further DNA sequences coding for the same CDR3. As DNA, the CDR3 is TGTGCCAGCAGCCTCGGACTCAGCACAGATACGCAGTATTTT. Its protein is CASSLGLSTDTQYF. The chain joins TRBV7-2 to TRBJ2-3, with D perhaps TRBD2 (5 bases). The CDR3 is made up of 14 amino acids. The germline gives CDR1 SGHTA, CDR2 FQGNSA. Trimming removed 5 bases at V and 0 bases at J, with 9 bases between.

This clone showed up just a few times. V and J are TRBV6-1 and TRBJ2-7, with TRBD1 identical over 9 bases. The CDR3 is 15 residues long. The germline V gene has CDR1 MNHNS and CDR2 SASEGT. The trim removed 6 bases at V and 2 bases at J, leaving 8 bases unmatched. As DNA, the CDR3 is TGTGCCAGCAGCGACCCAGGGACAGGGACCTACGAGCAGTACTTC. Translated: CASSDPGTGTYEQYF.

The chain couples TRBV5-1 to TRBJ1-1; D is undetermined. Trimming removed 1 base from V and 0 bases from J, with 10 bases in between. This CDR3 region has 15 residues. The germline V gene encodes CDR1 SGHRS and CDR2 YFSETQ. CDR3 bases: TGCGCCAGCAGCTTGATTGACACATTGAACACTGAAGCTTTCTTT. It translates to CASSLIDTLNTEAFF.

The sample holds a few counts of this clone. The chain combines TRBV4-3 with TRBJ1-6; the D is unclear. CDR1 is LGHNA and CDR2 is YSLEER in the germline V gene. The CDR3 extends over 15 amino acids. V shed 4 bases and J shed 7 bases, with 14 bases lying between them. The CDR3 region has the DNA TGCGCCAGCAGCCGAGGAGGACTCAGAAATTCACCCCTCCACTTT. Translating gives CASSRGGLRNSPLHF.

The V and J genes are TRBV6-1 and TRBJ1-6, with 8 bases fitting TRBD1. Germline CDR1 reads MNHNS; CDR2 reads SASEGT. This CDR3 contains 17 residues. V was clipped by 0 bases and J by 10 bases; unmatched bases: 11. In nucleotides, the CDR3 is TGTGCCAGCAGTGAAGCGCTTCGTTCGACAGGGGACTCACCCCTCCACTTT. This translates into CASSEALRSTGDSPLHF.

This clone appeared a few times. V gene TRBV18 combines with J gene TRBJ1-5; 7 positions match TRBD1. There are 14 residues in the CDR3. CDR1 KGHSH and CDR2 LQKENI come from the germline V gene. After removal of 3 bases from V and 5 bases from J, the junction contained 4 bases not matched to a gene. CDR3 in amino acids: CASSPTGLDQPQHF. CDR3 DNA sequence: TGTGCCAGCTCACCGACAGGGTTGGATCAGCCCCAGCATTTT.

This clone has more than one count but fewer than ten. The chain links TRBV5-1 to TRBJ2-7; D gene unclear. The ends were cut back, 2 bases at V and 3 bases at J, with 12 bases in the middle. The CDR3 sequence is 14 residues long. Germline V gene sequence: CDR1 SGHRS, CDR2 YFSETQ. The CDR3 DNA is TGCGCCAGCAGCTTTGCCCCCGCTAGCTACGAGCAGTACTTC. It is translated as CASSFAPASYEQYF.